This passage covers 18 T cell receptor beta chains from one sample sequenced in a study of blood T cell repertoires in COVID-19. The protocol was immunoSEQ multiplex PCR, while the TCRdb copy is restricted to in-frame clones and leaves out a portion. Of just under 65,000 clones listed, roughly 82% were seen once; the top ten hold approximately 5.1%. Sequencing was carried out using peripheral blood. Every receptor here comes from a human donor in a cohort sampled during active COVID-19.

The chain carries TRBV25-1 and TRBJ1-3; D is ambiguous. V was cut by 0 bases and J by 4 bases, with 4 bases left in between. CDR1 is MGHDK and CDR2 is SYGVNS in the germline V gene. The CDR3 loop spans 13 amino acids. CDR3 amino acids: CASSEYTGNTIYF. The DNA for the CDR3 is TGTGCCAGCAGTGAATACACAGGAAACACCATATATTTT.

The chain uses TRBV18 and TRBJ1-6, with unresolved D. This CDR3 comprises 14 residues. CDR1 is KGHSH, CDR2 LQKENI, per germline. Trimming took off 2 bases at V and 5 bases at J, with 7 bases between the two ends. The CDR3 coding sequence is TGTGCCAGCTCACCAGGGCCCGATAATTCACCCCTCCACTTT. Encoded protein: CASSPGPDNSPLHF.

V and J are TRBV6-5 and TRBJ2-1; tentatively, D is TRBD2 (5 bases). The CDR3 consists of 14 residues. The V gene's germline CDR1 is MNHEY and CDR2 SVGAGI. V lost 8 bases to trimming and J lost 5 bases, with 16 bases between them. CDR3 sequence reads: CASGLYGPHNEQFF. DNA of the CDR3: TGTGCCAGCGGACTTTACGGGCCCCACAATGAGCAGTTCTTC.

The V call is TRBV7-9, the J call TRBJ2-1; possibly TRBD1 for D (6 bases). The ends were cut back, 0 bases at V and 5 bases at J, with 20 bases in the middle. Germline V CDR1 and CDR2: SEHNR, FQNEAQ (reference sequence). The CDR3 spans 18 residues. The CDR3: CASSLALNRGQRDNEQFF. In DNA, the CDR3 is TGTGCCAGCAGCTTAGCGCTAAATCGGGGACAAAGGGACAATGAGCAGTTCTTC.

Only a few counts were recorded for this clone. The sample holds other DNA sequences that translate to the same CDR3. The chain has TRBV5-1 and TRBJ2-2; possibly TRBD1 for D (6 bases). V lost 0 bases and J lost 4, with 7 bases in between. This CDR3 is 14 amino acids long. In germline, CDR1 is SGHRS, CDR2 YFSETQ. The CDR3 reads CASSLVQGTGELFF. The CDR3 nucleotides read TGCGCCAGCAGCTTGGTACAGGGCACCGGGGAGCTGTTTTTT.

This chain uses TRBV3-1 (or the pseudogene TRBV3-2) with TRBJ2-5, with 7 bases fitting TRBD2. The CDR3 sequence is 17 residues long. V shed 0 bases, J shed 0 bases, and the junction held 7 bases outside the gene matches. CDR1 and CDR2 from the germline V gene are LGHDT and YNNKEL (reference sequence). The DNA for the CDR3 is TGTGCCAGCAGCCAAGATCGGGGGGATCCCAACCAAGAGACCCAGTACTTC. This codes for CASSQDRGDPNQETQYF.

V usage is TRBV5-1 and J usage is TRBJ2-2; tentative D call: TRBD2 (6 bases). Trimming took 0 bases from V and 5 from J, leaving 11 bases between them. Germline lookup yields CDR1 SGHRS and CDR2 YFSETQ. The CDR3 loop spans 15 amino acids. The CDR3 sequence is CASSLAFGGTGELFF. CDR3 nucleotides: TGCGCCAGCAGCTTGGCCTTCGGGGGAACCGGGGAGCTGTTTTTT.

The CDR3 is CASSQDFRTSGSGEQFF. The CDR3 DNA is TGTGCCAGCAGCCAAGATTTCAGGACTAGCGGCTCTGGTGAGCAGTTCTTC. The gene calls are TRBV3-1 (or the pseudogene TRBV3-2) and TRBJ2-1, with 10 positions matching TRBD2. Per germline, CDR1 LGHDT and CDR2 YNNKEL (reference sequence). The trim removed 0 bases at V and 9 bases at J, leaving 11 bases unmatched. This CDR3 is 17 amino acids long.

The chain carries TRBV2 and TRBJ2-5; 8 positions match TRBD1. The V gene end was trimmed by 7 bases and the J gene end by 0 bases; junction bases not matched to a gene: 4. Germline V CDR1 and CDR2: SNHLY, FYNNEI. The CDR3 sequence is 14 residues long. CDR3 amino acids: CASNRQGNQETQYF. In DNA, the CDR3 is TGTGCCAGCAACCGACAGGGGAACCAAGAGACCCAGTACTTC.

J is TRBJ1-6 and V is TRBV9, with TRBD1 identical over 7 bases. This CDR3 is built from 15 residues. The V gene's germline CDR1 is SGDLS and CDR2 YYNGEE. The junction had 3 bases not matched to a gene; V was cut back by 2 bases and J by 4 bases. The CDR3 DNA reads TGTGCCAGCAGCGTCTTGGGACAGTATAATTCACCCCTCCACTTT. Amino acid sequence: CASSVLGQYNSPLHF.

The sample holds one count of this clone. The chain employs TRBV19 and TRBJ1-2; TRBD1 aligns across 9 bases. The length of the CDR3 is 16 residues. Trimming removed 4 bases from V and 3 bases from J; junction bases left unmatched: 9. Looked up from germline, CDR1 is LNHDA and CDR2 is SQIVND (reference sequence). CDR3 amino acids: CASSTGQGASYYGYTF. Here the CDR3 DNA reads TGTGCCAGTAGTACGGGACAGGGCGCCTCTTACTATGGCTACACCTTC.

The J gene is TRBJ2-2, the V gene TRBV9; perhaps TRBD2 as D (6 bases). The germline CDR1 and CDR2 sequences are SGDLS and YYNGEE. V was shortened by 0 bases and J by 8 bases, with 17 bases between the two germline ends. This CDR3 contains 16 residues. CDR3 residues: CASSVGGGGSGGELFF. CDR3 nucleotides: TGTGCCAGCAGCGTAGGAGGCGGAGGGAGTGGAGGGGAGCTGTTTTTT.

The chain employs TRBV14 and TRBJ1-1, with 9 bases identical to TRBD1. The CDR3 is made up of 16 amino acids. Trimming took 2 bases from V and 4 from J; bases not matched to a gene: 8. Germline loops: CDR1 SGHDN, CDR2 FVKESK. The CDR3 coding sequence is TGTGCCAGCAGCCAACTGGGACAGGGTGGGGGCACTGAAGCTTTCTTT. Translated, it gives CASSQLGQGGGTEAFF.

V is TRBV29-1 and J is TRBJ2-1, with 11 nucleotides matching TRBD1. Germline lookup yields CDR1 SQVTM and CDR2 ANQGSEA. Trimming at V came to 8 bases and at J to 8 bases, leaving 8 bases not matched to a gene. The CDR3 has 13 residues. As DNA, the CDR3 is TGCAGCCCGGGGGACAGGGGGTTGTATGAGCAGTTCTTC. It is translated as CSPGDRGLYEQFF.

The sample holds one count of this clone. The CDR3 bases are TGTGCCAGCAGCTTACAGTTTAGCGGGGACACAGATACGCAGTATTTT. Translating gives CASSLQFSGDTDTQYF. The rearrangement uses TRBV7-6 and TRBJ2-3; 8 positions agree with TRBD2. CDR1 is SGHVS, CDR2 FNYEAQ, per germline. Trimming took 2 bases from V and 2 from J; bases not matched to a gene: 6. The CDR3 is 16 residues long.

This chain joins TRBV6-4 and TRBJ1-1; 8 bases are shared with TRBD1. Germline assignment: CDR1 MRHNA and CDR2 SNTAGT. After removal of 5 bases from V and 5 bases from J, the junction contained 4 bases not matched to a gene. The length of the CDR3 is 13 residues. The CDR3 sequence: CASSYTGGTEAFF. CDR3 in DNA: TGTGCCAGCAGTTATACAGGGGGGACTGAAGCTTTCTTT.

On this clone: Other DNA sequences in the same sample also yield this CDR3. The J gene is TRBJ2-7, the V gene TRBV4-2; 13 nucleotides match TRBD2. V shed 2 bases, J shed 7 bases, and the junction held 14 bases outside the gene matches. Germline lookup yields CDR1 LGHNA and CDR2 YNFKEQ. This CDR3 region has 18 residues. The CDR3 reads CASSQNTPGLAGNYEQYF. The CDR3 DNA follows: TGTGCCAGCAGCCAAAACACCCCGGGACTAGCGGGGAATTATGAGCAGTACTTC.

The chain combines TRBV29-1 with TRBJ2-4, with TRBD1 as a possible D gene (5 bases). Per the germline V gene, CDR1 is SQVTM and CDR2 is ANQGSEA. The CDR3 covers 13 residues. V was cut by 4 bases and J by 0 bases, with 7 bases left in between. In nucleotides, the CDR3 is TGCAGCGTTGTGGACATAGCCAAAAACATTCAGTACTTC. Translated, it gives CSVVDIAKNIQYF.